This TCR beta chain appears in the sequencing data of a study of blood T cell repertoires in COVID-19. Study in general: T cells, B-cell-depleted T cells, or PBMCs supplied cDNA or gDNA.

The table lists this clone with a few counts. The V end was cut by 2 bases, the J end by 5 bases, with 22 bases between. The CDR3 covers 16 residues. The V gene's germline CDR1 is GTSNPN and CDR2 SVGIG (reference sequence). Original analysis: Estimated nucleated cell counts came from reference gene primer amplification. Profiled with immunoSEQ multiplex PCR; TCRdb holds only in-frame clones, not every one. The V and J calls and the clone size are those of that table, but D and trimming were determined from the DNA. Here the sample spans about 170,000 clones, about 74% being singletons. This sequence originates from a woman aged 80 or over with acute or convalescent COVID-19. Sequencing was done on a sample of peripheral blood. This rearrangement joins TRBV30 to TRBJ2-7; maybe TRBD2 (6 bases). The CDR3 loop reads CAWSTGGFGVAHEQYF. The CDR3 DNA follows: TGTGCCTGGAGTACTGGGGGGTTCGGCGTTGCCCACGAGCAGTACTTC.